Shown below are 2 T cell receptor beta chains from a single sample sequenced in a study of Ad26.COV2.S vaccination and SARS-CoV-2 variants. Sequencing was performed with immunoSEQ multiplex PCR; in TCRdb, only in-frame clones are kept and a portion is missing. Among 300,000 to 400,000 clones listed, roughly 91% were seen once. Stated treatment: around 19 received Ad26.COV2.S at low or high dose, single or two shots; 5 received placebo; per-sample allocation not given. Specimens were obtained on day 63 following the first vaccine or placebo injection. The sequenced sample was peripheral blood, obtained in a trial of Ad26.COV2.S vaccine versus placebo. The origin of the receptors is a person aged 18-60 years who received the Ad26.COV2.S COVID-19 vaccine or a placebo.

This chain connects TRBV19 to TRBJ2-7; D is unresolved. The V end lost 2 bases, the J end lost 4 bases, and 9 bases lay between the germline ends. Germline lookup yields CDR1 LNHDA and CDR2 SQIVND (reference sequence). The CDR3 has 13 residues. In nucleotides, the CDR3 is TGTGCCAGTAGTATAAAGGGTCCATACGAGCAGTACTTC. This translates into CASSIKGPYEQYF.

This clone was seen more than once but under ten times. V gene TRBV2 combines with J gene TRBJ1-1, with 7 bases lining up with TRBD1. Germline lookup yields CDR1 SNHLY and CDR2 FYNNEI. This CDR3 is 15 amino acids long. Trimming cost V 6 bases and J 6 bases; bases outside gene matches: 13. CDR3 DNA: TGTGCCAGCAGGGTTACAGGGGTGTGGGCCCCTGAAGCTTTCTTT. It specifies CASRVTGVWAPEAFF.